This TCR beta chain is drawn from a study of blood T cell repertoires in COVID-19. Per the original methods: Nucleated cell counts were estimated from reference gene primer amplification. Sequencing used immunoSEQ multiplex PCR; TCRdb keeps in-frame clones, though not all of them. The DNA gave D and trimming, while V, J and clone size come from that table. The sample lists about 120,000 clones; 75% to 85% were seen once. As for this clone: Compared with germline, one end of the junction differs, possibly owing to a read error.

Germline CDR1 and CDR2: KGHDR and SFDVKD. The CDR3 has 14 amino acids. Sample: peripheral blood. This chain joins TRBV24-1 and TRBJ2-5, with a weak D call TRBD2 (7 bases). The source is a man aged 40-49 years with active or convalescent COVID-19. The CDR3 DNA follows: TGTGCCACCCTTTGGAGGCGGGGGCAAGAGGCCCAGTACTTC. This translates into CATLWRRGQEAQYF.